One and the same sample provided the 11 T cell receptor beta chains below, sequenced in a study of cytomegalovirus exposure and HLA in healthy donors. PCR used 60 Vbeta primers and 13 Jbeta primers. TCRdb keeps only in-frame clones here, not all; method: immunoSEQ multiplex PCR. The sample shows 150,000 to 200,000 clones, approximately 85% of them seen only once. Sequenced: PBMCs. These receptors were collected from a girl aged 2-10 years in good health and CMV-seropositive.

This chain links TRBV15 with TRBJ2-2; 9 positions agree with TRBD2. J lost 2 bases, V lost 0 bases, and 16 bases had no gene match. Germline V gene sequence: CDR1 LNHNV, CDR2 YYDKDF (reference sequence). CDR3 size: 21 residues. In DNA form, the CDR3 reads TGTGCCACCAGCAGAGATTACACTAGCGGGCCTTTAGAGGGCAACACCGGGGAGCTGTTTTTT. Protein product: CATSRDYTSGPLEGNTGELFF.

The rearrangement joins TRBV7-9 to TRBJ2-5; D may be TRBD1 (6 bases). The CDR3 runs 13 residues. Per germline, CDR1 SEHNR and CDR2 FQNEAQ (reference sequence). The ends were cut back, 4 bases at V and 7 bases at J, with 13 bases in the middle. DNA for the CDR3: TGTGCCAGCAGCTATACAGGGTACGGGACCCAGTACTTC. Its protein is CASSYTGYGTQYF.

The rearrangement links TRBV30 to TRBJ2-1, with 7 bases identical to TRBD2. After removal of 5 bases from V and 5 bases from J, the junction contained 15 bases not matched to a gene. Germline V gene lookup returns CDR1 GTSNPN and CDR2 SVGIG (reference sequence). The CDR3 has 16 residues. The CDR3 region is CAWSYPGGGFNNEQFF. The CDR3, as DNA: TGTGCCTGGTCTTATCCGGGAGGAGGATTTAACAATGAGCAGTTCTTC. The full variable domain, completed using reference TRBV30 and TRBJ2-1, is SQTIHQWPATLVQPVGSPLSLECTVEGTSNPNLYWYRQAAGRGLQLLFYSVGIGQISSEVPQNLSASRPQDRQFILSSKKLLLSDSGFYLCAWSYPGGGFNNEQFFGPGTRLTVL.

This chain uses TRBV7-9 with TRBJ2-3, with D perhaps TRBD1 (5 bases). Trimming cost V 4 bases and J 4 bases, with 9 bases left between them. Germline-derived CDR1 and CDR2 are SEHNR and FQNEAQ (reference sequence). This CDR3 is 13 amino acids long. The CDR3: CASSSDIADTQYF. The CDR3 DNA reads TGTGCCAGCAGCTCGGACATCGCAGATACGCAGTATTTT.

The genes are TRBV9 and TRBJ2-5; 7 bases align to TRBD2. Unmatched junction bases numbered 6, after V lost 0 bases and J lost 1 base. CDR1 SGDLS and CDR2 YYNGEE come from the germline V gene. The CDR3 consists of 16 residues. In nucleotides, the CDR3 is TGTGCCAGCAGCGTAGGACCAGCGGGGTTCCAAGAGACCCAGTACTTC. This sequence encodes CASSVGPAGFQETQYF.

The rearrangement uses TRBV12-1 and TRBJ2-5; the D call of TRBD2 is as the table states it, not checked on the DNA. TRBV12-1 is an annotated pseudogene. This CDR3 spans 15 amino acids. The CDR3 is CASSFDGTFPLSEDF. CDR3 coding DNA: TGTGCCAGCAGCTTTGACGGGACTTTCCCCCTCTCCGAGGACTTC.

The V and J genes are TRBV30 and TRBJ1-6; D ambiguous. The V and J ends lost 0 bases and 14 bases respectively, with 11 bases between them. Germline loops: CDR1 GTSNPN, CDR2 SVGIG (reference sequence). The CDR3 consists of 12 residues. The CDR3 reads CAWSVNGLALHF. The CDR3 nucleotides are TGTGCCTGGAGTGTAAATGGACTTGCCCTCCACTTT.

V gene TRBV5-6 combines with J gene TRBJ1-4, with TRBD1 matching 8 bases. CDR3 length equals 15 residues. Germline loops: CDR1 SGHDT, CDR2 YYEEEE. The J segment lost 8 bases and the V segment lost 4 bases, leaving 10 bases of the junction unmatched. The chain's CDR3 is CASSLQLGQVEKLFF. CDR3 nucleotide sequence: TGTGCCAGCAGCCTACAACTGGGACAGGTAGAAAAACTGTTTTTT.

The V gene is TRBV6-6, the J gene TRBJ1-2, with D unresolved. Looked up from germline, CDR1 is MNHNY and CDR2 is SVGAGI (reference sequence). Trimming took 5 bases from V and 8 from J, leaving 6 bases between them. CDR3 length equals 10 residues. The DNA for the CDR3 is TGTGCCAGCAGTAGCGGGGGCTACACCTTC. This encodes CASSSGGYTF.

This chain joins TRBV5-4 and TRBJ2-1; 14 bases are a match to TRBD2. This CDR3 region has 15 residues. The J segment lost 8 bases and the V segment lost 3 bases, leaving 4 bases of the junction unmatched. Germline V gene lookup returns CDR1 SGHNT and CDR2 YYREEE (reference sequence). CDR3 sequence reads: CASSYGLAGGYEQFF. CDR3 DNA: TGTGCCAGCAGCTACGGACTAGCGGGAGGTTATGAGCAGTTCTTC.

The chain's CDR3 is CASRHTGEGTGELFF. In DNA form, the CDR3 reads TGCGCCAGCAGGCACACCGGGGAGGGCACCGGGGAGCTGTTTTTT. The chain links TRBV4-1 to TRBJ2-2, with 7 positions matching TRBD2. Per the germline V gene, CDR1 is MGHRA and CDR2 is YSYEKL. The CDR3 consists of 15 residues. The trim removed 6 bases at V and 4 bases at J, leaving 8 bases unmatched.